The next 23 T cell receptor beta chains were all read from a single sample in a study of cytomegalovirus exposure and HLA in healthy donors. The data were produced by immunoSEQ multiplex PCR, yet TCRdb's version contains in-frame clones alone and is incomplete. The sample lists roughly 80,000 clones; nearly 95% were seen once. Sequenced: PBMCs. The receptors originated from a woman under 30 in good health and CMV-seronegative.

The chain couples TRBV5-6 to TRBJ2-3; 8 bases match TRBD2. Trimming removed 4 bases from V and 2 bases from J; junction bases left unmatched: 9. Germline assignment: CDR1 SGHDT and CDR2 YYEEEE. The CDR3 runs to 16 residues. The CDR3 region is CASSRTTSGYTDTQYF. Written as DNA, the CDR3 is TGTGCCAGCAGCAGGACAACTAGCGGATACACAGATACGCAGTATTTT.

The chain links TRBV4-3 to TRBJ2-7, with 15 positions matching TRBD2. The V gene end was trimmed by 2 bases and the J gene end by 5 bases; junction bases not matched to a gene: 7. The length of the CDR3 is 17 residues. Germline CDR1 is LGHNA and CDR2 is YSLEER. CDR3 protein: CASSQRLGLAGGNEQYF. In DNA, the CDR3 is TGCGCCAGCAGCCAACGCCTGGGACTAGCGGGGGGAAACGAGCAGTACTTC.

The rearrangement links TRBV7-2 to TRBJ1-1, with 7 bases identical to TRBD1. Unmatched junction bases numbered 6, after V lost 4 bases and J lost 1 base. CDR1 is SGHTA and CDR2 is FQGNSA in the germline V gene. The CDR3 covers 15 residues. The CDR3 loop is CASSYPRTGNTEAFF. In DNA form, the CDR3 reads TGTGCCAGCAGCTACCCCCGGACAGGGAACACTGAAGCTTTCTTT.

This chain uses TRBV28 with TRBJ1-2; 8 bases align to TRBD1. This CDR3 comprises 13 residues. Trimming cost V 5 bases and J 6 bases; bases outside gene matches: 5. Germline values: CDR1 MDHEN, CDR2 SYDVKM. CDR3 protein: CASSPPTGDGYTF. Here the CDR3 DNA reads TGTGCCAGCAGTCCGCCGACAGGGGATGGCTACACCTTC.

The chain carries TRBV28 and TRBJ2-7; D is unresolved. In germline, CDR1 is MDHEN, CDR2 SYDVKM. This CDR3 comprises 13 residues. V lost 3 bases and J lost 0, with 6 bases in between. The CDR3 protein is CASSLVASYEQYF. The CDR3 DNA reads as TGTGCCAGCAGTTTGGTGGCCTCCTACGAGCAGTACTTC.

The chain links TRBV4-3 to TRBJ1-1; D uncertain. Deletions cut 0 bases from V and 1 base from J, with 6 bases between. The CDR3 spans 14 residues. The germline CDR1 and CDR2 sequences are LGHNA and YSLEER. The CDR3 nucleotides are TGCGCCAGCAGCCAAGACCCTACGAACACTGAAGCTTTCTTT. This translates into CASSQDPTNTEAFF.

The chain carries TRBV6-5 and TRBJ2-3; unclear D gene. The germline V and J ends were trimmed by 2 bases and 2 bases, with 5 bases remaining between them. Germline assignment: CDR1 MNHEY and CDR2 SVGAGI. The CDR3 totals 13 residues. Here the CDR3 reads CASSYTNTDTQYF. As DNA, the CDR3 is TGTGCCAGCAGTTACACAAACACAGATACGCAGTATTTT.

V and J are TRBV6-5 and TRBJ2-7; 7 positions match TRBD1. Trimming took 6 bases from V and 3 from J; bases not matched to a gene: 11. The germline gives CDR1 MNHEY, CDR2 SVGAGI. The CDR3 sequence is 15 residues long. CDR3 region: CASRRDRELDYEQYF. Here the CDR3 DNA reads TGTGCCAGCAGGCGTGACAGGGAGTTGGACTACGAGCAGTACTTC.

This chain connects TRBV5-1 to TRBJ1-2, with 10 bases matching TRBD1. V shed 4 bases and J 6 bases; nucleotides not matched to a gene: 12. CDR3 size: 16 residues. Germline assignment: CDR1 SGHRS and CDR2 YFSETQ. CDR3 in DNA: TGCGCCAGCAGCCCGTCCGGGACAGGGGTTTTCAATGGCTACACCTTC. Translating gives CASSPSGTGVFNGYTF. The full variable domain, completed using reference TRBV5-1 and TRBJ1-2, is KAGVTQTPRYLIKTRGQQVTLSCSPISGHRSVSWYQQTPGQGLQFLFEYFSETQRNKGNFPGRFSGRQFSNSRSEMNVSTLELGDSALYLCASSPSGTGVFNGYTFGSGTRLTVV.

The chain combines TRBV15 with TRBJ1-3, with 8 bases matching TRBD1. Germline CDR1 LNHNV, CDR2 YYDKDF (reference sequence). The length of the CDR3 is 15 residues. With 5 bases clipped from V and 0 bases from J, the junction kept 3 bases outside the gene matches. The DNA of the CDR3 is TGTGCCACCAGCCTGGACAGGGCCTCTGGAAACACCATATATTTT. Translated, it gives CATSLDRASGNTIYF.

The chain couples TRBV5-1 to TRBJ2-1; 8 nucleotides align to TRBD2. Germline CDR1 SGHRS, CDR2 YFSETQ. Trimming removed 0 bases from V and 7 bases from J; junction bases left unmatched: 9. The CDR3 extends over 16 amino acids. The CDR3 DNA follows: TGCGCCAGCAGCTTGGTCACGGGGGGGAGTGGGAATGAGCAGTTCTTC. Its translation is CASSLVTGGSGNEQFF.

The chain has TRBV28 and TRBJ2-1, with 12 nucleotides matching TRBD2. The CDR3 is 17 residues long. The junction had 9 bases not matched to a gene; V was cut back by 5 bases and J by 4 bases. Germline values: CDR1 MDHEN, CDR2 SYDVKM. CDR3 DNA: TGTGCCAGCAGTCTAGGACTAGCGGGATCCCCTTACAATGAGCAGTTCTTC. Its protein is CASSLGLAGSPYNEQFF.

This clone was found once. The rearrangement joins TRBV4-3 to TRBJ1-2; tentative D call: TRBD1 (5 bases). V lost 0 bases and J 9 bases, leaving 17 bases between the germline ends. This CDR3 region has 15 residues. In germline, CDR1 is LGHNA, CDR2 YSLEER. This chain's CDR3 is CASSQDGKGLDSYTF. CDR3 coding DNA: TGCGCCAGCAGCCAAGACGGAAAGGGACTGGATAGCTACACCTTC.

The genes are TRBV2 and TRBJ2-3, with D possibly being TRBD1 (7 bases). The CDR3 loop spans 15 amino acids. Germline V CDR1 and CDR2: SNHLY, FYNNEI. The germline V and J ends were trimmed by 4 bases and 9 bases, with 20 bases remaining between them. The CDR3: CASSVSGGTVGTQYF. Here the CDR3 DNA reads TGTGCCAGCAGTGTGTCAGGGGGGACCGTGGGAACGCAGTATTTT.

V and J are TRBV5-1 and TRBJ2-5; 7 bases align to TRBD2. With V trimmed by 0 bases and J by 1 base, 0 bases remained unmatched. Germline assignment: CDR1 SGHRS and CDR2 YFSETQ. The length of the CDR3 is 14 residues. CDR3 in amino acids: CASSLASGQETQYF. CDR3 DNA: TGCGCCAGCAGCTTGGCTAGCGGCCAAGAGACCCAGTACTTC.

V gene TRBV9 combines with J gene TRBJ2-1; TRBD1 matches 8 bases. Germline V CDR1 and CDR2: SGDLS, YYNGEE. The CDR3 extends over 19 amino acids. J lost 5 bases, V lost 0 bases, and 16 bases had no gene match. CDR3 sequence: CASSVDPVSGQGLDNEQFF. Written as DNA, the CDR3 is TGTGCCAGCAGCGTAGACCCAGTAAGCGGACAGGGATTGGACAATGAGCAGTTCTTC.

This chain uses TRBV5-6 with TRBJ2-3; perhaps TRBD2 as D (5 bases). Germline V CDR1 and CDR2: SGHDT, YYEEEE. The length of the CDR3 is 13 residues. V gave up 4 bases and J gave up 0 bases, with 6 bases separating them. CDR3 protein: CASSRGSTDTQYF. CDR3 in DNA: TGTGCCAGCAGCAGAGGGAGCACAGATACGCAGTATTTT.

The rearrangement joins TRBV6-5 to TRBJ2-5, with D hard to call. Deletions cut 7 bases from V and 4 bases from J, with 13 bases between. Germline V gene data show CDR1 as MNHEY and CDR2 as SVGAGI. The CDR3 sequence is 13 residues long. CDR3 protein: CASTPGEVETQYF. The CDR3 DNA sequence: TGTGCCAGCACCCCCGGAGAGGTAGAGACCCAGTACTTC.

The chain is built from TRBV4-1 and TRBJ1-1, with TRBD1 matching over 9 bases. From germline, CDR1 is MGHRA and CDR2 YSYEKL. V gave up 4 bases and J gave up 1 base; unmatched junction bases: 10. CDR3 length: 17 amino acids. CDR3 DNA: TGCGCCAGCAGCCGGACTACCGGGACAGGGAAGAACACTGAAGCTTTCTTT. Its protein product is CASSRTTGTGKNTEAFF.

The V gene is TRBV6-6, the J gene TRBJ2-7; no clear D gene. The ends were cut back, 6 bases at V and 4 bases at J, with 13 bases in the middle. The CDR3 is 13 residues long. Germline lookup yields CDR1 MNHNY and CDR2 SVGAGI (reference sequence). The CDR3 region has the DNA TGTGCCAGCAGAGACTGGCGGAAATACGAGCAGTACTTC. This encodes CASRDWRKYEQYF.

CDR3 nucleotides: TGTGCCAGCAGCCAAGGGGACAGCGAACCGACCGGGGAGCTGTTTTTT. This codes for CASSQGDSEPTGELFF. The rearrangement uses TRBV7-6 and TRBJ2-2, with 7 bases identical to TRBD1. CDR3 length: 16 amino acids. Germline CDR1 SGHVS, CDR2 FNYEAQ. The V segment lost 5 bases and the J segment 5 bases; nucleotides outside the gene matches: 11.

V and J are TRBV11-2 and TRBJ2-2; possibly TRBD2 for D (5 bases). There are 15 residues in the CDR3. Germline lookup yields CDR1 SGHAT and CDR2 FQNNGV. Trimming removed 1 base at V and 5 bases at J, with 11 bases between. In DNA form, the CDR3 reads TGTGCCAGCAGCTTAGGTTGGGGAGAGACCGGGGAGCTGTTTTTT. This sequence encodes CASSLGWGETGELFF.

V gene TRBV4-1 combines with J gene TRBJ2-7; D may be TRBD1 (6 bases). Trimming stripped 2 bases from V and 7 bases from J, with 12 bases between. The germline gives CDR1 MGHRA, CDR2 YSYEKL. This CDR3 has 13 residues. CDR3 nucleotide sequence: TGCGCCAGCAGCCAACAGGGGTTTCGGGAGCAGTACTTC. It specifies CASSQQGFREQYF.